This is a list of T cell receptor beta chains from one sample in a study of low-dose radiotherapy and immunotherapy resistance in tumors. TCRdb analysed the reads with MiXCR anew, one entry per CDR3 protein. The data contain about 89,000 distinct CDR3 sequences, 8% to 10% of them singletons. The source was PBMCs, collected before treatment. Receptor source: a male donor with prostate cancer. Each CDR3 is given with its conserved first and last residue. D genes are given only for firm matches. Some rows mark clone size as missing; the rest say once, few, many or name a class of expanded clone.

j_call clone_size v_call d_call cdr3_nt cdr3_aa
TRBJ2-1 few TRBV5-1 TRBD2 TGCGCCAGCAGCTTTGGACTAGCGGGAATTTATGAGCAGTTCTTC CASSFGLAGIYEQFF
TRBJ2-1 many TRBV5-4 - TGTGCCAGCAGCCGCTCGGGGGCGTCCTACAATGAGCAGTTCTTC CASSRSGASYNEQFF
TRBJ1-4 many TRBV14 - TGTGCCAGCAGCCAAGACCGGCCGCTTATGCAGGGGCGCCTTGAAAAACTGTTTTTT CASSQDRPLMQGRLEKLFF
TRBJ2-2 many TRBV13 TRBD1 TGTGCCAGCAGCCCCCGACAGGGGAGAGGCACCGGGGAGCTGTTTTTT CASSPRQGRGTGELFF
TRBJ2-5 many TRBV27 - TGTGCCAGCAGCCGACCCGGAGGGTTGGAGACCCAGTACTTC CASSRPGGLETQYF
TRBJ2-7 many TRBV6-2/TRBV6-3 - TGTGCCAGCACCCCGGAGGGGGAATACGAGCAGTACTTC CASTPEGEYEQYF
TRBJ2-2 many TRBV7-2 TRBD1 TGTGCCAGCAGCATACAGACGACAGGGGCCGGGGAGCTGTTTTTT CASSIQTTGAGELFF
TRBJ2-3 many TRBV27 TRBD2 TGTGCCAGCAGTCCCGGACTAGCAGTCACAGATACGCAGTATTTT CASSPGLAVTDTQYF
TRBJ1-1 many TRBV4-3 - TGCGCCAGCAGCCAAGATCATGGGGGGCTGACTGAAGCTTTCTTT CASSQDHGGLTEAFF
TRBJ1-1 many TRBV23-1 - TGCGCCAGCAGTCAATCCTCCATTTCACGTATCACGAACACTGAAGCTTTCTTT CASSQSSISRITNTEAFF
TRBJ1-5 many TRBV5-1 TRBD1 TGCGCCAGCAGCTCCGGGACAGGGCTGAATCAGCCCCAGCATTTT CASSSGTGLNQPQHF
TRBJ2-7 - TRBV5-1 - TGCGCCAGCAGCTTCGACTACGAGCAGTACTTC CASSFDYEQYF
TRBJ1-3 many TRBV7-2 TRBD1 TGTGCCAGCAGCTTAGATTTCCGATTACAGGGACAGGCCGGAAACACCATATATTTT CASSLDFRLQGQAGNTIYF
TRBJ1-1 many TRBV28 - TGTGCCAGCAGTTTATTATTCATGGGGGGGCGGGCCATGAACACTGAAGCTTTCTTT CASSLLFMGGRAMNTEAFF
TRBJ2-7 many TRBV10-3 TRBD2 TGTGCCATCAAATCCGGCTCTAGCGGTTACTACGAGCAGTACTTC CAIKSGSSGYYEQYF
TRBJ2-5 many TRBV3-1 - TGTGCCAGCAGCCACCGCGGACCGGGTACTCTCGCAGTGGGAGAGACCCAGTACTTC CASSHRGPGTLAVGETQYF
TRBJ1-1 many TRBV7-2 - TGTGCCAGCAGCTTAGTCTACAATCCGTTGGCTTTCTTT CASSLVYNPLAFF
TRBJ1-5 many TRBV27 TRBD1 TGTGCCAGCAGCTCCTCCGGGACAGGGGGCCGTCAGCCCCAGCATTTT CASSSSGTGGRQPQHF
TRBJ2-7 many TRBV19 - TGTGCCAGTAGCCGACAGCAGAACTCCTACGAGCAGTACTTC CASSRQQNSYEQYF
TRBJ2-5 many TRBV6-5 - TGTGCCAGCAGTCCGGGACAAGTGAGGGAGACCCAGTACTTC CASSPGQVRETQYF
TRBJ2-1 many TRBV2 - TGTGCCAGCAGTCCCGGGCCATCGGAGTTCTTC CASSPGPSEFF
TRBJ2-2 many TRBV6-6 TRBD2 TGTGCCAGCTGTCGACGGGAGGGCCGGGGCGGGGAGCTGTTTTTT CASCRREGRGGELFF
TRBJ1-2 many TRBV9 - TGTGCCAGCAGCGTACGGGGAGGCAGTAACTATGGCTACACCTTC CASSVRGGSNYGYTF
TRBJ2-5 many TRBV29-1 TRBD1 TGCAGCGTTGGGGACAGGGGGCGAGAGACCCAGTACTTC CSVGDRGRETQYF
TRBJ2-5 many TRBV6-1 - TGTGCCAGCAGTTTTACAGGGAAGGAGACCCAGTACTTC CASSFTGKETQYF
TRBJ2-3 many TRBV7-2 - TGTGCCAGCAGCTTTATCTCCGCAGATACGCAGTATTTT CASSFISADTQYF
TRBJ2-3 many TRBV12-3/TRBV12-4 TRBD1 TGTGCCAGCAGGTCCGGACAGGGGGATGACCCAGATACGCAGTATTTT CASRSGQGDDPDTQYF
TRBJ2-2 many TRBV21-1 - TGTGCCAGCAGCAAATGGCAGCGGGAAGAGGAGCTGTTTTTT CASSKWQREEELFF
TRBJ2-2 many TRBV5-1 TRBD1 TGCGCCAGCAGCTTGGCCCCAGGGGGCATCTCCGGGGAGCTGTTTTTT CASSLAPGGISGELFF
TRBJ2-2 many TRBV28 - TGTGCCAGCAAGAAGTATGGTATGACCACCGGGGAGCTGTTTTTT CASKKYGMTTGELFF
TRBJ1-6 many TRBV6-2/TRBV6-3 TRBD1 TGTGCCAGCAACCACGGACAGGGGGCTAGGAATTCACCCCTCCACTTT CASNHGQGARNSPLHF
TRBJ2-7 many TRBV7-2 TRBD2 TGTGCCAGCAGCCTAATTTCCGGGACTAGCGGGAGCCCGGGGTACGAGCAGTACTTC CASSLISGTSGSPGYEQYF
TRBJ2-3 many TRBV30 TRBD2 TGTGCCTGGGGGCTAGCGGGCACAGATACGCAGTATTTT CAWGLAGTDTQYF
TRBJ2-5 many TRBV25-1 - TGTGCCAGCAGCGACGGCAGGGCCCGGGAGACCCAGTACTTC CASSDGRARETQYF
TRBJ1-1 many TRBV2 - TGTGCCAGCAGTGAGACGCCGACGGGACACAAGGGTGAAGCTTTCTTT CASSETPTGHKGEAFF
TRBJ1-1 many TRBV21-1 - TGTGCCAGCAGCCCCTGCGAAGGGGACGCCGCCGGTTGGAACACTGAAGCTTTCTTT CASSPCEGDAAGWNTEAFF
TRBJ1-4 many TRBV7-2 TRBD1 TGTGCCAGCACTGCGATGGGGACAGTTGGTGAAAAACTGTTTTTT CASTAMGTVGEKLFF
TRBJ1-1 - TRBV5-1 - TGCGCCAGCAGCTTGGCCGGACAGATCAACACTGAAGCTTTCTTT CASSLAGQINTEAFF
TRBJ1-1 many TRBV3-1 - TGTGCCAGCAGCCAAGGGAAGATCAACACTGAAGCTTTCTTT CASSQGKINTEAFF
TRBJ2-1 many TRBV20-1 - TGCAGTGCTAGTCCCCCCACTAGTGGGGGAACTAATGAGCAGTTCTTC CSASPPTSGGTNEQFF
TRBJ2-7 many TRBV7-8 - TGTGCCAGCAGCTTATTGCGGGGTTACGAGCAGTACTTC CASSLLRGYEQYF
TRBJ2-7 - TRBV4-3 TRBD2 TGCGCCAGCAGCCAAGATTCTAGCGGGAACCCCTACGAGCAGTACTTC CASSQDSSGNPYEQYF
TRBJ2-1 many TRBV18 TRBD2 TGTGCCAGCTCACCCCCGGGACTAGCGGGACGCTACAATGAGCAGTTCTTC CASSPPGLAGRYNEQFF
TRBJ1-2 many TRBV14 TRBD1 TGTGCCAGCAGCCAAGATATGACAGGGGGCCATGGCTACACCTTC CASSQDMTGGHGYTF
TRBJ1-4 - TRBV4-1 TRBD1 TGCGCCAGCAGCCAGGGACAGAACGATAATGAAAAACTGTTTTTT CASSQGQNDNEKLFF
TRBJ2-3 many TRBV28 - TGTGCCAGCAGTGAACCAAATACAGGCTACACAGATACGCAGTATTTT CASSEPNTGYTDTQYF
TRBJ1-4 many TRBV7-2 - TGTGCCAGCAGCCCCGACGGGACCGCTGCAACTAATGAAAAACTGTTTTTT CASSPDGTAATNEKLFF
TRBJ2-7 many TRBV6-2/TRBV6-3 TRBD1 TGTGCCAGCAGTCGCTACCCGGGACAGGGTACCTACGAGCAGTACTTC CASSRYPGQGTYEQYF
TRBJ2-7 many TRBV6-6 TRBD1 TGTGCCAGCAAAACCCGGGACAGGGCCGCCTACGAGCAGTACTTC CASKTRDRAAYEQYF
TRBJ1-4 many TRBV9 TRBD1 TGTGCCAGCAGCGTAGCGACAGGGACTAATGAAAAACTGTTTTTT CASSVATGTNEKLFF
TRBJ2-1 many TRBV28 TRBD2 TGTGCCAGCAGTTTATTCCAGCGGGGGTACAATGAGCAGTTCTTC CASSLFQRGYNEQFF